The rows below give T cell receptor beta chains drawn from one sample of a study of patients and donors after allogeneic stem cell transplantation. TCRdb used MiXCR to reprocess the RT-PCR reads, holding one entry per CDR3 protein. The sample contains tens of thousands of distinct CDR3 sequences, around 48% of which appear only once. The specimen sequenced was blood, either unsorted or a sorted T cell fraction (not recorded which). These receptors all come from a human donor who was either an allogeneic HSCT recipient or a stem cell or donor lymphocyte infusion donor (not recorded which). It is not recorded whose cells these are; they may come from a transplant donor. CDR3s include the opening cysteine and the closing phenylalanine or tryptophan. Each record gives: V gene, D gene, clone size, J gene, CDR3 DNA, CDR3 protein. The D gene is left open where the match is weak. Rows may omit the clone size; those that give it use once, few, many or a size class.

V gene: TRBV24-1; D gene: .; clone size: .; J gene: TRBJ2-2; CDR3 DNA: TGTGCCACCAGTGGCTTCCGTGAGGGGAACACCGGGGAGCTGTTTTTT; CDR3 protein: CATSGFREGNTGELFF
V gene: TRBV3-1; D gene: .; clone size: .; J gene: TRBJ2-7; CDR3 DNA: TGTGCCAGCAGCCATTTAGGGCCCGACTACGAGCAGTACTTC; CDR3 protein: CASSHLGPDYEQYF
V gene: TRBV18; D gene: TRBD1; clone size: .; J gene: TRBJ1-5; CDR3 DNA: TGTGCCAGCTCACCTGAGGGACAGGTTCAGCCCCAGCATTTT; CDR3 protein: CASSPEGQVQPQHF
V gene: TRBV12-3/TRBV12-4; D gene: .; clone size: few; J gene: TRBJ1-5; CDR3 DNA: TGTGCCAGCAGCTACCAACACGATCAGCCCCAGCATTTT; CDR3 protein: CASSYQHDQPQHF
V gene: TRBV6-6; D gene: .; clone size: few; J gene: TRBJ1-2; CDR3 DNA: TGTGCCAGCAGCCAAGGACTCATACTCTATGGCTACACCTTC; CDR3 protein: CASSQGLILYGYTF
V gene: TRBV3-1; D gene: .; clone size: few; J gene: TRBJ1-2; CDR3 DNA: TGTGCCAGCAGCCAAACTACTAACTATGGCTACACCTTC; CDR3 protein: CASSQTTNYGYTF
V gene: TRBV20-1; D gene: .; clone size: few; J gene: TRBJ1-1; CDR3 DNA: TGCAGTGCTAGCTGGGCATACACTGAAGCTTTCTTT; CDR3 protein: CSASWAYTEAFF
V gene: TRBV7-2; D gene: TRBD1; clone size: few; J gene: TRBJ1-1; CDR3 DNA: TGTGCCAGCAGCTTCGACAGGGAGACTGAAGCTTTCTTT; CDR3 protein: CASSFDRETEAFF
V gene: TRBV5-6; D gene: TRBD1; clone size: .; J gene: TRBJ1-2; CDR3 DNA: TGTGCCAGCAGCTTATGGAGACAGGGCCTCATTAACTATGGCTACACCTTC; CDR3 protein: CASSLWRQGLINYGYTF
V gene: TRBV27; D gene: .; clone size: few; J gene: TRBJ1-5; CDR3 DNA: TGTGCCAGCAGAGACAATGGACGGCCGATCAATCAGCCCCAGCATTTT; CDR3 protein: CASRDNGRPINQPQHF
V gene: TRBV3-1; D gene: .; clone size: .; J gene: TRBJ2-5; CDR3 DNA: TGTGCCAGCAGGCGTTCTAGTGAGACCCAGTACTTC; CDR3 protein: CASRRSSETQYF
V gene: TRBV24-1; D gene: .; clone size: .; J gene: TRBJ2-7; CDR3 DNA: TGTGCCACCAGTGATTTGGAGCGGCCCTACGAGCAGTACTTC; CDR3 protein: CATSDLERPYEQYF
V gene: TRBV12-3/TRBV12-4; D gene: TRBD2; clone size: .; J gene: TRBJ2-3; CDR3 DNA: TGTGCCAGCAGCTTCCGGGGGGAAATAGATACGCAGTATTTT; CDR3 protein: CASSFRGEIDTQYF